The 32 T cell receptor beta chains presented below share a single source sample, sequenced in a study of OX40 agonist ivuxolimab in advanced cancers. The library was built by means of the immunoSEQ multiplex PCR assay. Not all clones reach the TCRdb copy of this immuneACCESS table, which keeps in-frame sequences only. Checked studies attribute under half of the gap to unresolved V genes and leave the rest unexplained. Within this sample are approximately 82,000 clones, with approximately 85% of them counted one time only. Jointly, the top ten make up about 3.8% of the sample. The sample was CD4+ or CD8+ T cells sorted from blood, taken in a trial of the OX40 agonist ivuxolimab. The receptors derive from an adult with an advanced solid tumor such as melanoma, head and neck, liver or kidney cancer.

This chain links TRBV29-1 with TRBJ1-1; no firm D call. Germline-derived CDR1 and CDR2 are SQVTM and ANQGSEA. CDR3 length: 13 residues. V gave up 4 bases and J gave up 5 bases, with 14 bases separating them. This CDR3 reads CSVGGPRDTEAFF. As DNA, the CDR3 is TGCAGCGTTGGAGGGCCTAGAGATACTGAAGCTTTCTTT.

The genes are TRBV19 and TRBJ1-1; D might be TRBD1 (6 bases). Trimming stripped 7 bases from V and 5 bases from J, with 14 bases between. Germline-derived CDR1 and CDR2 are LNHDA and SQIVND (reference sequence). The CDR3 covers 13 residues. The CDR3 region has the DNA TGTGCCAGTATCGGGCAGGGGATAACTGAAGCTTTCTTT. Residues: CASIGQGITEAFF.

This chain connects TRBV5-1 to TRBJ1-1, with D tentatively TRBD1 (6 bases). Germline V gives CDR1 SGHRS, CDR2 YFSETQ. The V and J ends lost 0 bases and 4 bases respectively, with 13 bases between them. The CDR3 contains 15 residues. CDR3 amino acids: CASSLGAQGGTEAFF. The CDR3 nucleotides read TGCGCCAGCAGCTTGGGGGCACAGGGAGGCACTGAAGCTTTCTTT.

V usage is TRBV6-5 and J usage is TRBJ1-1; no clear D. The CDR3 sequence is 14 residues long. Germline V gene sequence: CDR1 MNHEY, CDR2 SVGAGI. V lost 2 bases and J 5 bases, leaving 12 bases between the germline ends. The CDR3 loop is CASSYQPEGTEAFF. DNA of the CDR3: TGTGCCAGCAGTTACCAACCGGAGGGAACTGAAGCTTTCTTT.

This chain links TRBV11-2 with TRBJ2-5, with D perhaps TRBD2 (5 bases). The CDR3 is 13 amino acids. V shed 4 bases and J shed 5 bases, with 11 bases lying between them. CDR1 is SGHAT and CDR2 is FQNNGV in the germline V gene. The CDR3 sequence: CASSSSGGETQYF. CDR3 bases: TGTGCCAGCAGCTCCTCGGGCGGGGAGACCCAGTACTTC.

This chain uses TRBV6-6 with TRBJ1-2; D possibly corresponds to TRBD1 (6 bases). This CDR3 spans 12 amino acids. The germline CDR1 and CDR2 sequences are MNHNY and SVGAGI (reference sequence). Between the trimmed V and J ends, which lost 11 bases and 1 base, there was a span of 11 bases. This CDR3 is CAVGGRNYGYTF. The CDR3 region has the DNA TGTGCCGTGGGGGGGCGTAACTATGGCTACACCTTC.

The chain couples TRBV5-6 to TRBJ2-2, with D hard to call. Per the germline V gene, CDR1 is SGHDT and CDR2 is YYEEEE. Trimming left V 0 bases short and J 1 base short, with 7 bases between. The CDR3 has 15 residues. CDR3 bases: TGTGCCAGCAGCTTGGGTTGGTGGAACACCGGGGAGCTGTTTTTT. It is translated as CASSLGWWNTGELFF.

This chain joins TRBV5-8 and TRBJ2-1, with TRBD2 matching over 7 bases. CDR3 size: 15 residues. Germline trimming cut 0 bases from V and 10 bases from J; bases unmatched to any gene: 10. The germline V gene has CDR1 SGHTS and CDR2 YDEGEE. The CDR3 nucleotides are TGTGCCAGCAGCTTGGGACTAGCCTTACAAGGGGAGCAGTTCTTC. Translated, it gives CASSLGLALQGEQFF.

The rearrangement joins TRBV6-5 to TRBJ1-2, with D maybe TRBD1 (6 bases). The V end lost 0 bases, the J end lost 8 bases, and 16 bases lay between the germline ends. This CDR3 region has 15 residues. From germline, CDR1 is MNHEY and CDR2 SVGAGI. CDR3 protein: CASSYSIGGAGGYTF. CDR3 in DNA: TGTGCCAGCAGTTACTCAATTGGGGGGGCTGGAGGCTACACCTTC.

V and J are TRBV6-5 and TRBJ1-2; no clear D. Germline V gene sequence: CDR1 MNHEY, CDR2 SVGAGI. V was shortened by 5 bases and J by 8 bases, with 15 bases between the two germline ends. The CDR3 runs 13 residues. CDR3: CASSPRRMGGYTF. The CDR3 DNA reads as TGTGCCAGCAGTCCCAGGAGGATGGGAGGCTACACCTTC.

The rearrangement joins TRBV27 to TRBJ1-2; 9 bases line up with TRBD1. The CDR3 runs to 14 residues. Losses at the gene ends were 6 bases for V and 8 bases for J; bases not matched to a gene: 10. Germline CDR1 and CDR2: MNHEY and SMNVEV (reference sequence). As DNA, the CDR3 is TGTGCCAGCAGACCCCGGGACAGGGAGGGGGGCTACACCTTC. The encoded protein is CASRPRDREGGYTF.

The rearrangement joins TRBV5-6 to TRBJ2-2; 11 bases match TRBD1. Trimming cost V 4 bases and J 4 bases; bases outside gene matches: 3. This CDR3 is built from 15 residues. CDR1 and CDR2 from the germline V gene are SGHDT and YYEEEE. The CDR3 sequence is CASSTGQGVTGELFF. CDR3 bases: TGTGCCAGCAGCACGGGACAGGGGGTCACCGGGGAGCTGTTTTTT.

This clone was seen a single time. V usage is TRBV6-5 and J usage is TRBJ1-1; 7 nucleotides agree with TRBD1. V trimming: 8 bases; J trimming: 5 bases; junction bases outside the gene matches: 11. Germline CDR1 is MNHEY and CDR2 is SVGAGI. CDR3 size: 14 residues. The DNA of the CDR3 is TGTGCCAGCGTGAAGGAGGGGGCATGGACTGAAGCTTTCTTT. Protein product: CASVKEGAWTEAFF.

The CDR3 region has the DNA TGTGCCTGTTCCCAGTTAGCGGGAGGGATAGATACGCAGTATTTT. Amino acids: CACSQLAGGIDTQYF. The rearrangement links TRBV30 to TRBJ2-3; 11 bases match TRBD2. CDR3 length equals 15 residues. V shed 6 bases, J shed 5 bases, and the junction held 10 bases outside the gene matches. Germline CDR1 and CDR2: GTSNPN and SVGIG (reference sequence).

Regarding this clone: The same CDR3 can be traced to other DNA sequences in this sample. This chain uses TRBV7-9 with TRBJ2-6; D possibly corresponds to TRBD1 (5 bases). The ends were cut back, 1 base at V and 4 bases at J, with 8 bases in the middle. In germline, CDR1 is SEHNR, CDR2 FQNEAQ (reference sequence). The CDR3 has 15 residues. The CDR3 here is CASSLEGSGANVLTF. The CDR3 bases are TGTGCCAGCAGCTTAGAGGGGTCCGGGGCCAACGTCCTGACTTTC.

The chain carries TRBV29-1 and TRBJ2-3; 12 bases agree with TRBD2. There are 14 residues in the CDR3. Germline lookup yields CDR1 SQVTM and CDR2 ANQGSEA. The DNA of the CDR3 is TGCATGGGGACTAGCGGGCAGTGGGTAGATACGCAGTATTTT. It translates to CMGTSGQWVDTQYF.

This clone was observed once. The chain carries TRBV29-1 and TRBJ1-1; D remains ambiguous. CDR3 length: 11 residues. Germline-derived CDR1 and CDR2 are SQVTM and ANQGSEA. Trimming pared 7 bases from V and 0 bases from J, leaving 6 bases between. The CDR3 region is CSATVNTEAFF. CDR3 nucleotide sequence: TGCAGCGCAACAGTGAACACTGAAGCTTTCTTT.

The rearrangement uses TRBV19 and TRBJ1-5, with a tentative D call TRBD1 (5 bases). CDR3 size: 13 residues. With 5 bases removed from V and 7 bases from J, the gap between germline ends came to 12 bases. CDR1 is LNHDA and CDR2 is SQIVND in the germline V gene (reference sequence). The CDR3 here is CASSPPGGQPQHF. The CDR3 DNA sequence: TGTGCCAGTAGTCCGCCGGGGGGGCAGCCCCAGCATTTT.

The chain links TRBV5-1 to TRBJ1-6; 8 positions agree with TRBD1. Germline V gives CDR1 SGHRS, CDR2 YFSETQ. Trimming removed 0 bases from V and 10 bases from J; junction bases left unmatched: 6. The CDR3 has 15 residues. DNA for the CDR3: TGCGCCAGCAGCTTGGGGACAGGGCCCTCCTCACCCCTCCACTTT. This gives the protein CASSLGTGPSSPLHF.

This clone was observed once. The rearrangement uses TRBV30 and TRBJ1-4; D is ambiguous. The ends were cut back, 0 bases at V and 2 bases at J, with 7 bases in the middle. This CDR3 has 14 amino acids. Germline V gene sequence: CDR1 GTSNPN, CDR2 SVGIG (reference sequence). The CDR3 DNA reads TGTGCCTGGAGTGTGGGTAGGACTAATGAAAAACTGTTTTTT. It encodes CAWSVGRTNEKLFF.

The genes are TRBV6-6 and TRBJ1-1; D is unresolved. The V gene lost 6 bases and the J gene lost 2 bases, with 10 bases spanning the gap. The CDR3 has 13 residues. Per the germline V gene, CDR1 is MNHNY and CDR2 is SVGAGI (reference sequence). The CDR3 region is CASRIRENTEAFF. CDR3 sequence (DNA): TGTGCCAGCAGGATAAGGGAAAACACTGAAGCTTTCTTT.

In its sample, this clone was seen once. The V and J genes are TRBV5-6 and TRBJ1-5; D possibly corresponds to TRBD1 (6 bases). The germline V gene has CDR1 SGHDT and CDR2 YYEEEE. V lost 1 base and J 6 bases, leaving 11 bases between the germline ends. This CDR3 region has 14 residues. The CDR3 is CASSLSGRGQPQHF. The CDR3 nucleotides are TGTGCCAGCAGCTTGTCGGGCAGGGGTCAGCCCCAGCATTTT. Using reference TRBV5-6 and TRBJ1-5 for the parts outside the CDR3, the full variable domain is DAGVTQSPTHLIKTRGQQVTLRCSPKSGHDTVSWYQQALGQGPQFIFQYYEEEERQRGNFPDRFSGHQFPNYSSELNVNALLLGDSALYLCASSLSGRGQPQHFGDGTRLSIL.

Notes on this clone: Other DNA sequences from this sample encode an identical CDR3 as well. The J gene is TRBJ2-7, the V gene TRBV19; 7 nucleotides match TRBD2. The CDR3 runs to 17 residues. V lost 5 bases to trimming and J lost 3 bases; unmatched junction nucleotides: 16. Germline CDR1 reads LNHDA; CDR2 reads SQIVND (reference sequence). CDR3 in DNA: TGTGCCAGTAGTTCCCGGGCCCCCTGGGAGGGTCGCTACGAGCAGTACTTC. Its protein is CASSSRAPWEGRYEQYF.

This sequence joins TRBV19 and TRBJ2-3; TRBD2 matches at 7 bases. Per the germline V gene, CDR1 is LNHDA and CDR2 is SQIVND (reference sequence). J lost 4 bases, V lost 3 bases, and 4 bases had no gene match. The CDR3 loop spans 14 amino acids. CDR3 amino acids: CASSIGGSSDTQYF. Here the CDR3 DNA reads TGTGCCAGTAGTATTGGCGGGAGCTCAGATACGCAGTATTTT.

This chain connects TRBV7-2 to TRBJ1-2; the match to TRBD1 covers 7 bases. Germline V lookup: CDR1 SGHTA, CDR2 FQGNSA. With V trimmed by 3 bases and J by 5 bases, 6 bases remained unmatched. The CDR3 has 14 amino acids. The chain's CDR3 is CASSFLQGRYGYTF. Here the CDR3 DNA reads TGTGCCAGCAGCTTCCTACAGGGGCGGTATGGCTACACCTTC.

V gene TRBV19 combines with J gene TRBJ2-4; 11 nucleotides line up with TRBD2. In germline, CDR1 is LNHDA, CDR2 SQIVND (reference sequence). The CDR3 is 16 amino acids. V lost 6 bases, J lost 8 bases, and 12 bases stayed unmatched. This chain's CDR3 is CASSIGTSGGSHIQYF. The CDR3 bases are TGTGCCAGTAGCATCGGGACTAGCGGAGGGAGCCACATTCAGTACTTC.

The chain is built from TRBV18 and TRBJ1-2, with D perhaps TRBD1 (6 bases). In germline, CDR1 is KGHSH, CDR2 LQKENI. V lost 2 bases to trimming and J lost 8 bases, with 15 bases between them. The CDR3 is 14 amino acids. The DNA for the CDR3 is TGTGCCAGCTCACCAACGACAGGATCTGAAGGCTACACCTTC. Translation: CASSPTTGSEGYTF. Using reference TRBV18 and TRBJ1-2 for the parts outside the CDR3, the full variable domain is NAGVMQNPRHLVRRRGQEARLRCSPMKGHSHVYWYRQLPEEGLKFMVYLQKENIIDESGMPKERFSAEFPKEGPSILRIQQVVRGDSAAYFCASSPTTGSEGYTFGSGTRLTVV.

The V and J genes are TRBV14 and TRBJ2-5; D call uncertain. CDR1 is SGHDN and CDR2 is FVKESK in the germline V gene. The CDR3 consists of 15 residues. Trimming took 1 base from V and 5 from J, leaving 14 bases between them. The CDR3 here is CASSQGLGIGETQYF. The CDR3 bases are TGTGCCAGCAGCCAAGGTTTGGGGATAGGGGAGACCCAGTACTTC.

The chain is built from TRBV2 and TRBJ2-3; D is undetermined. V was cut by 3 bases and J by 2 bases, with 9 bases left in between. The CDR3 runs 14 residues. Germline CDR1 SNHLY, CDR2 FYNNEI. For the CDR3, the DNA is TGTGCCAGCAGTGACCACCTAATCACAGATACGCAGTATTTT. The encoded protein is CASSDHLITDTQYF. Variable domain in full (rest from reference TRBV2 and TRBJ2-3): EPEVTQTPSHQVTQMGQEVILRCVPISNHLYFYWYRQILGQKVEFLVSFYNNEISEKSEIFDDQFSVERPDGSNFTLKIRSTKLEDSAMYFCASSDHLITDTQYFGPGTRLTVL.

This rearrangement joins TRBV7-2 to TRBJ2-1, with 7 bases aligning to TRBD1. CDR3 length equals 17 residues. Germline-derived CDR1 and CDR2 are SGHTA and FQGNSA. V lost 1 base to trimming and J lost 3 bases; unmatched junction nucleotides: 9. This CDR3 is CASSLDGQGVIYNEQFF. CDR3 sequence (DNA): TGTGCCAGCAGCTTAGATGGTCAGGGGGTGATCTACAATGAGCAGTTCTTC.

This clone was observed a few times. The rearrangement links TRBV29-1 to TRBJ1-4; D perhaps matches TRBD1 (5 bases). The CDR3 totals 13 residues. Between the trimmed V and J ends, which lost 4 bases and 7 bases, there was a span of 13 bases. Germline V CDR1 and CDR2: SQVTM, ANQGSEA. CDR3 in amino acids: CSVVTGRSEKLFF. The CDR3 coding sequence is TGCAGCGTTGTGACGGGGCGAAGTGAAAAACTGTTTTTT.

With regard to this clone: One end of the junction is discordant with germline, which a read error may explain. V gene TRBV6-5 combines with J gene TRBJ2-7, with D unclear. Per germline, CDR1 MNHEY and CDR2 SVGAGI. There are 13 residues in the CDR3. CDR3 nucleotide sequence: TGTGCCAGCAGTGACTCTATGAACTACGAGCAGTACTTC. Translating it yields CASSDSMNYEQYF.